This T cell receptor (beta chain) was identified in a study of control samples from healthy donors and cancer patients. The CDR3 is made up of 13 amino acids. The germline CDR1 and CDR2 sequences are DFQATT and SNEGSKA (reference sequence). The trim removed 3 bases at V and 6 bases at J, leaving 6 bases unmatched. Clones were sequenced by immunoSEQ multiplex PCR, and TCRdb holds only the in-frame ones, with some missing. Of tens of thousands of clones detected, roughly 85% appear once; the ten largest clones hold around 3.6%. The material sequenced was formalin-fixed, paraffin-embedded tissue. The chain carries TRBV20-1 and TRBJ1-2, with 8 bases aligning to TRBD1. This clonotype originated in a female donor with melanoma. CDR3 coding DNA: TGCAGTGCTAGTGCCCCAGGGGGCAATGGCTACACCTTC. It encodes CSASAPGGNGYTF.